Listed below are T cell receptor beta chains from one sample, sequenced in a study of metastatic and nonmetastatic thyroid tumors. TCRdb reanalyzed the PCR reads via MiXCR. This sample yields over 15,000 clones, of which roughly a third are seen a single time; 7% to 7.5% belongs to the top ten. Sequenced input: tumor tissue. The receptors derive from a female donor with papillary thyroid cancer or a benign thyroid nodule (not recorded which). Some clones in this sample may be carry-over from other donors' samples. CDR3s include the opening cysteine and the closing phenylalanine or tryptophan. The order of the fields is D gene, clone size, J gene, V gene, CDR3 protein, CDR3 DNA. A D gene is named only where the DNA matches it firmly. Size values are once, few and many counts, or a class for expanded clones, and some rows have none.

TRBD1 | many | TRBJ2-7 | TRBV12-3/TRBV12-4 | CASRDRGGDAEQYF | TGTGCCAGCAGGGACAGGGGGGGAGACGCCGAGCAGTACTTC
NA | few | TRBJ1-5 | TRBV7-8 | CASSLLLQPQHF | TGTGCCAGCAGCTTATTGCTTCAGCCCCAGCATTTT
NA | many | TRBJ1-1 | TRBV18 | CASSPGKKMNTEAFF | TGTGCCAGCTCACCTGGCAAGAAAATGAACACTGAAGCTTTCTTT
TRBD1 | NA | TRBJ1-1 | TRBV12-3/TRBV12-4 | CASRTGTGNEAFF | TGTGCCAGCAGGACCGGGACAGGCAATGAAGCTTTCTTT
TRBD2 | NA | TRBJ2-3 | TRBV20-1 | CSARLTSGKHTDTQYF | TGCAGTGCTAGGTTGACTAGCGGGAAGCACACAGATACGCAGTATTTT
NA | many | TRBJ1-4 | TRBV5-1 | CASSGGGDEKLFF | TGCGCCAGCAGCGGTGGGGGTGATGAAAAACTGTTTTTT
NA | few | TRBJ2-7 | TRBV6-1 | CASSPVVAATYEQYF | TGTGCCAGCAGCCCCGTGGTAGCGGCGACTTACGAGCAGTACTTC
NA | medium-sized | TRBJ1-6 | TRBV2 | CASSEAGPPNSPLHF | TGTGCCAGCAGTGAAGCGGGACCTCCAAATTCACCCCTCCACTTT
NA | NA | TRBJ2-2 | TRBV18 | CASSRVNIGELFF | TGTGCCAGCTCACGAGTAAACATCGGGGAGCTGTTTTTT
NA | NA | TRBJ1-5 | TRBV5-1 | CASSLVAGEPQHF | TGCGCCAGCAGCTTGGTTGCGGGGGAGCCCCAGCATTTT
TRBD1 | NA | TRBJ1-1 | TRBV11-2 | CASSSPQTGVWNTEAFF | TGTGCCAGCAGCTCGCCTCAAACAGGGGTTTGGAACACTGAAGCTTTCTTT
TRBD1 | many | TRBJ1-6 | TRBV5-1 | CASSLGMPGTGGRNSPLHF | TGCGCCAGCAGCTTGGGTATGCCCGGGACAGGGGGTAGAAATTCACCCCTCCACTTT
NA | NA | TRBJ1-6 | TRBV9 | CASSPQGGISPLHF | TGTGCCAGCAGCCCACAAGGGGGAATTTCACCCCTCCACTTT
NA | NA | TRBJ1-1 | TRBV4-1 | CASSSPPGLGAEAFF | TGCGCCAGCAGCTCCCCCCCGGGGCTGGGTGCTGAAGCTTTCTTT
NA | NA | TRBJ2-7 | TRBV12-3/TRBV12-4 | CASSSGQTYEQYF | TGTGCCAGCAGTAGTGGACAAACCTACGAGCAGTACTTC
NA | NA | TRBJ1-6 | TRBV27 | CASSSPGGGSSPLHF | TGTGCCAGCAGTTCCCCGGGGGGGGGCTCTTCACCCCTCCACTTT
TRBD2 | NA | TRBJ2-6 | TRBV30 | CAWSLGASGYSGANVLTF | TGTGCCTGGAGCTTAGGGGCTAGCGGGTACTCTGGGGCCAACGTCCTGACTTTC
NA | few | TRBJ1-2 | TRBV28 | CASSLLGHYGYTF | TGTGCCAGCAGTTTATTAGGCCACTATGGCTACACCTTC
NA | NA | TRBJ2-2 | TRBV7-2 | CASSSTSEVLFF | TGTGCCAGCAGTTCCACCAGCGAGGTGCTGTTTTTT
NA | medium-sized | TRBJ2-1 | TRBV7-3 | CASSLNSGQGRVEQFF | TGTGCCAGCAGCTTAAACTCGGGTCAGGGTAGGGTTGAGCAGTTCTTC
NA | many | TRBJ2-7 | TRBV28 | CASRTPYEQYF | TGTGCCAGCAGGACCCCCTACGAGCAGTACTTC
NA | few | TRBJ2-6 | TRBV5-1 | CASSLGQYGSGANVLTF | TGCGCCAGCAGCTTGGGGCAATATGGCTCTGGGGCCAACGTCCTGACTTTC
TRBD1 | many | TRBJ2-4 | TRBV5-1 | CASNPGTGSNIQYF | TGCGCCAGCAACCCCGGGACAGGGAGCAACATTCAGTACTTC
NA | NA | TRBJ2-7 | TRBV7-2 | CASSLDPGYEQYF | TGTGCCAGCAGCTTAGACCCGGGCTACGAGCAGTACTTC
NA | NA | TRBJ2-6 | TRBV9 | CASSDKGTSGANVLTF | TGTGCCAGCAGCGATAAGGGAACCTCTGGGGCCAACGTCCTGACTTTC
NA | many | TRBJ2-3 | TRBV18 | CASSMRRTSTDTQYF | TGTGCCAGCTCGATGCGACGGACCTCCACAGATACGCAGTATTTT
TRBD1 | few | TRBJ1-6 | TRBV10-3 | CATGQNNSPLHF | TGTGCCACGGGACAGAATAATTCACCTCTCCACTTT
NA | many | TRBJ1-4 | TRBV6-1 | CASRTGPSTNEKLFF | TGTGCCAGCAGGACAGGACCCTCAACTAATGAAAAACTGTTTTTT
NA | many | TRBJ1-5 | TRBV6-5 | CASSYSFSNQPQHF | TGTGCCAGCAGTTACAGCTTTAGCAATCAGCCCCAGCATTTT
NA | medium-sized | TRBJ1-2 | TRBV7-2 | CASSQQASNYGYTF | TGTGCCAGCAGCCAGCAGGCTTCTAACTATGGCTACACCTTC
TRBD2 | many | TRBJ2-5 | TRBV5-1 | CASRTTSSGGTQYF | TGCGCCAGCAGAACGACTAGCTCGGGAGGGACCCAGTACTTC
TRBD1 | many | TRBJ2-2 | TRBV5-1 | CASSSGQGGGELFF | TGCGCCAGCAGCTCCGGACAGGGGGGCGGGGAGCTGTTTTTT
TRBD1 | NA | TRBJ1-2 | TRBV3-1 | CASSQPGQGDYGYTF | TGTGCCAGCAGCCAACCGGGACAGGGAGACTATGGCTACACCTTC
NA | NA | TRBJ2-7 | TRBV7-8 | CASSLGQYEQYF | TGTGCCAGCAGCTTAGGACAGTACGAGCAGTACTTC
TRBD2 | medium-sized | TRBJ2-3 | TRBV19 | CASSIGGGPIGTDTQYF | TGTGCCAGTAGTATAGGCGGGGGGCCAATCGGCACAGATACGCAGTATTTT
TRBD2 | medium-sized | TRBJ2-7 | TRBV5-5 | CASTPLASATYEQYF | TGTGCCAGCACCCCACTAGCGTCGGCTACCTACGAGCAGTACTTC
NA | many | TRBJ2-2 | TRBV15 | CATSPSGARTGELFF | TGTGCCACCAGCCCCTCAGGGGCGCGCACCGGGGAGCTGTTTTTT
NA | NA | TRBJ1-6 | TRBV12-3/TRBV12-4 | CASSPRDANNSPLHF | TGTGCCAGCAGTCCCCGGGACGCAAATAATTCACCCCTCCACTTT
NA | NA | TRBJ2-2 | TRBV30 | CAWSPQSTGELFF | TGTGCCTGGAGTCCGCAGTCCACCGGGGAGCTGTTTTTT
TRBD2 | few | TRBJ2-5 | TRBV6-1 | CASSEGIAGVETQYF | TGTGCCAGCAGTGAGGGCATAGCGGGAGTAGAGACCCAGTACTTC
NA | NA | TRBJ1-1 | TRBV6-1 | CASSEGVPMNTEAFF | TGTGCCAGCAGTGAGGGGGTCCCTATGAACACTGAAGCTTTCTTT
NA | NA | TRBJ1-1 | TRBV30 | CAWSVRGKGSNTEAFF | TGTGCCTGGAGTGTACGTGGAAAAGGGTCGAACACTGAAGCTTTCTTT
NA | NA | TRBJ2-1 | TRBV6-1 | CASSEDSEVGEQFF | TGTGCCAGCAGTGAGGATTCCGAGGTGGGTGAGCAGTTCTTC
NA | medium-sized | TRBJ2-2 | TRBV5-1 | CASRFSPNPNTGELFF | TGCGCCAGCAGATTTAGTCCGAACCCGAACACCGGGGAGCTGTTTTTT
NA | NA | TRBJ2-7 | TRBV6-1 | CASRGPDYEQYF | TGTGCCAGCAGAGGGCCCGACTACGAGCAGTACTTC
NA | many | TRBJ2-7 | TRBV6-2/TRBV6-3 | CASSSLVDSYEQYF | TGTGCCAGCAGTTCCCTCGTGGACTCCTACGAGCAGTACTTC
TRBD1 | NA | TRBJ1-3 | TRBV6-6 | CASSSHPGGFSGNTIYF | TGTGCCAGCAGTTCCCATCCAGGGGGATTCTCTGGAAACACCATATATTTT
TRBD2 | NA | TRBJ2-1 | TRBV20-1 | CSARGLADSYNEQFF | TGCAGTGCTAGAGGACTAGCGGACTCCTACAATGAGCAGTTCTTC
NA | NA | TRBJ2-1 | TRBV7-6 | CASSLVAEGSYNEQFF | TGTGCCAGCAGCTTAGTAGCGGAGGGGTCCTACAATGAGCAGTTCTTC
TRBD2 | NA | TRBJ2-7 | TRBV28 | CASIGTSGSSWYEQYF | TGTGCCAGCATCGGGACTAGCGGTTCCTCCTGGTACGAGCAGTACTTC
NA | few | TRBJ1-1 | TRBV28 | CASLSRTVNTEAFF | TGTGCCAGTCTATCTCGGACAGTGAACACTGAAGCTTTCTTT
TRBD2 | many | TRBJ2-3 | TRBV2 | CASGERGGPDTQYF | TGTGCCAGTGGGGAGCGGGGGGGCCCAGATACGCAGTATTTT